Listed below are T cell receptor beta chains from one sample, sequenced in a study of shared clonotypes between healthy human individuals. Libraries were prepared by immunoSEQ multiplex PCR; TCRdb keeps only in-frame clonotypes and omits some of them. The sample records 170,000 or so clones, approximately 62% being singletons. The sample was memory CD4+ T cells sorted from blood. The receptor set was obtained from a man in his thirties or forties in good health. Each CDR3 is given with its conserved first and last residue. Each record gives: V gene, D gene, J gene, clone size, CDR3 DNA, CDR3 protein. The D gene is left open where the match is weak. A row's size may be missing; if present it is once, few, many or a size class.

>TRBV6-4|NA|TRBJ2-1|NA
TGTGCCAGCACCCCCTATTGTTACAATGAGCAGTTCTTC
CASTPYCYNEQFF
>TRBV5-1|NA|TRBJ2-1|NA
TGCGCCAGCAGCTTGGCCGTGGCGTACAATGAGCAGTTCTTC
CASSLAVAYNEQFF
>TRBV6-5|TRBD2|TRBJ2-2|NA
TGTGCCAGCAGTCCACTCGGGGGGAGCACCGGGGAGCTGTTTTTT
CASSPLGGSTGELFF
>TRBV5-1|NA|TRBJ2-6|NA
TGCGCCAGCAGCACGGGCTCTGGGGCCAACGTCCTGACTTTC
CASSTGSGANVLTF
>TRBV5-1|NA|TRBJ2-5|NA
TGCGCCAGCAGCTTGGGCTTACGAGAGACCCAGTACTTC
CASSLGLRETQYF
>TRBV9|TRBD2|TRBJ2-7|NA
TGTGCCAGCAGCGTAGGATGGGGAGGGGAACACGAGCAGTACTTC
CASSVGWGGEHEQYF
>TRBV11-3|NA|TRBJ2-5|NA
TGTGCCAGCAGCTTAGAGAGGGGAGAGACCCAGTACTTC
CASSLERGETQYF
>TRBV9|NA|TRBJ1-5|few
TGTGCCAGCAGCCCTAGGGGGGATTATAGCAATCAGCCCCAGCATTTT
CASSPRGDYSNQPQHF
>TRBV6-6|NA|TRBJ2-7|NA
TGTGCCAGCAGTCTATATTCCTCCTACGAGCAGTACTTC
CASSLYSSYEQYF
>TRBV5-1|TRBD2|TRBJ2-7|once
TGCGCCAGCAGCCCGAATTCACTAGCGGGAGGGAGGAGATCCTACGAGCAGTACTTC
CASSPNSLAGGRRSYEQYF
>TRBV29-1|NA|TRBJ2-1|NA
TGCAGCGTTGTACCGGCGGGGACCTACAATGAGCAGTTCTTC
CSVVPAGTYNEQFF
>TRBV5-1|NA|TRBJ2-4|few
TGCGCCAGCAGCCCCGGGGGCTTAGCCAAAAACATTCAGTACTTC
CASSPGGLAKNIQYF
>TRBV2|TRBD2|TRBJ2-5|few
TGTGCCACCGGACTAGCGGGATCAACACAAGAGACCCAGTACTTC
CATGLAGSTQETQYF
>TRBV6-1|TRBD1|TRBJ2-5|NA
TGTGCCACCGACCCTGACAGGGTTTATCGTGAGACCCAGTACTTC
CATDPDRVYRETQYF
>TRBV5-4|TRBD1|TRBJ2-2|NA
TGTGCCAGCAGCTTGTTAGGGGGCCCGAACACCGGGGAGCTGTTTTTT
CASSLLGGPNTGELFF
>TRBV6-4|TRBD2|TRBJ2-1|NA
TGTGCCAGCAGTGACACCGGGACTAGCGGATACAATGAGCAGTTCTTC
CASSDTGTSGYNEQFF
>TRBV5-1|TRBD2|TRBJ2-7|NA
TGCGCCAGCAGCTTGGAACCTAGCGGGAGTGGCGAGCAGTACTTC
CASSLEPSGSGEQYF
>TRBV7-9|TRBD1|TRBJ1-5|few
TGTGCCAGCAGCGACGGACAGGGTGGTCAGCCCCAGCATTTT
CASSDGQGGQPQHF
>TRBV9|TRBD1|TRBJ2-7|NA
TGTGCCAGCAGCTACAGGACAGGGCTTGGCTACGAGCAGTACTTC
CASSYRTGLGYEQYF
>TRBV5-6|TRBD1|TRBJ1-1|NA
TGTGCCAGCACCGCAGTAGGAGGGGGCTGGGGTGAAGCTTTCTTT
CASTAVGGGWGEAFF
>TRBV10-3|NA|TRBJ1-1|NA
TGTGCCATCAGTGAGCGGGGCACTGAAGCTTTCTTT
CAISERGTEAFF
>TRBV6-1|NA|TRBJ2-7|many
TGTGCCAGCTCGGCTGGCGGGACTCCAAGCTACGAGCAGTACTTC
CASSAGGTPSYEQYF
>TRBV5-5|TRBD2|TRBJ2-1|once
TGTGCCAGCAGCTTGCGGGTTTCGGCTAGCGGGAAATACAATGAGCAGTTCTTC
CASSLRVSASGKYNEQFF
>TRBV5-5|TRBD1|TRBJ1-2|NA
TGTGCCAGCAGCGGACAGGGTCCCTATGATGGCTACACCTTC
CASSGQGPYDGYTF
>TRBV7-8|TRBD1|TRBJ2-7|NA
TGTGCCAGCAGCCCCGGGACAGGGACATACGAGCAGTACTTC
CASSPGTGTYEQYF
>TRBV30|TRBD1|TRBJ1-1|NA
TGTGCCTGGAGTGGAAACAGGGGAATGAACACTGAAGCTTTCTTT
CAWSGNRGMNTEAFF
>TRBV6-1|NA|TRBJ2-7|NA
TGTGCCAGCAGTGAAGCACTCCCCTACGAGCAGTACTTC
CASSEALPYEQYF
>TRBV15|NA|TRBJ2-1|NA
TGTGCCACCAGCGGAAAGCAACCCGGGACCTCAGGGGCTCAGTTCTTC
CATSGKQPGTSGAQFF
>TRBV5-1|NA|TRBJ2-5|NA
TGCGCCAGCAGCTTAGTGGAGACCCAGTACTTC
CASSLVETQYF
>TRBV2|TRBD2|TRBJ2-3|NA
TGTGCCAGCAGATACATGGGACTAGCGGACACAGATACGCAGTATTTT
CASRYMGLADTDTQYF
>TRBV27|TRBD1|TRBJ1-2|NA
TGTGCCAGCAGTCGACAGGGGGCGGATGGCTACACCTTC
CASSRQGADGYTF
>TRBV18|TRBD2|TRBJ2-3|NA
TGTGCCAGCTCACCGACGGGACTAGCGGGAGTCCGTACGCAGTATTTT
CASSPTGLAGVRTQYF
>TRBV6-1|NA|TRBJ1-5|few
TGTGCCAGTGAAGTGGTCAGCAATCAGCCCCAGCATTTT
CASEVVSNQPQHF
>TRBV11-3|NA|TRBJ2-5|NA
TGTGCCAGCAGCTCAAAGGGCAGGGAGACCCAGTACTTC
CASSSKGRETQYF
>TRBV6-1|TRBD2|TRBJ2-1|NA
TGTGCCAGCGGCCAGCGGGGCTACAATGAGCAGTTCTTC
CASGQRGYNEQFF
>TRBV28|NA|TRBJ2-1|NA
TGTGCCAGCAGTTTAACTGCGAGATACAATGAGCAGTTCTTC
CASSLTARYNEQFF
>TRBV5-3|TRBD1|TRBJ2-1|NA
TGTGCCAGAAGCTTGGGAGGCAGGGGGACATACTACAATGAGCAGTTCTTC
CARSLGGRGTYYNEQFF
>TRBV7-6|TRBD1|TRBJ1-2|few
TGTGCCAGCAGCTTAGTCCCGGGACAGGGAAGAGGCTACACCTTC
CASSLVPGQGRGYTF
>TRBV7-8|NA|TRBJ2-3|NA
TGTGCCAGCAGCTTCCTGGGTGCGTCAACCACTTCCACAGATACGCAGTATTTT
CASSFLGASTTSTDTQYF
>TRBV28|NA|TRBJ2-7|NA
TGTGCCACCCTCCATTTGTACGAGCAGTACTTC
CATLHLYEQYF